This T cell receptor beta chain was sequenced during a study of cytomegalovirus exposure and HLA in healthy donors. Study-level points and caveats: Being productive about 87% or about 30% of the time was typical of most TCR beta V segments in an earlier analysis.

PCR amplification relied on 60 Vbeta primers (plus 13 Jbeta primers). Data came from immunoSEQ multiplex PCR; TCRdb stores just in-frame clones and leaves some out. The table lists about 160,000 clones, approximately 70% of them singletons, with about 7% in the top ten. Concerning this clone itself: Antigen unknown. Other DNA sequences in the same sample also yield this CDR3.

Trimming left V 0 bases short and J 6 bases short, with 8 bases between. The germline V gene encodes CDR1 LGHNA and CDR2 YNFKEQ. The CDR3 consists of 13 residues. What was sequenced was PBMCs. The genes are TRBV4-2 and TRBJ1-1, with D unclear. The clonotype comes from a middle-aged man in good health and CMV-seropositive. CDR3 sequence reads: CASSQDSGAEAFF. The CDR3 DNA follows: TGTGCCAGCAGCCAAGATAGCGGCGCTGAAGCTTTCTTT.